The 5 T cell receptor beta chains presented below share a single source sample, sequenced in a study of graft-versus-host responses after intestinal transplantation. Some clones are missing from TCRdb's copy, which holds only in-frame ones; the method was immunoSEQ multiplex PCR. The sample lists 40,000 or so clones; about 95% were seen once. Their target antigens are unknown. The sequencing here drew on unstimulated CD8+ T cells sorted from spleen or lymph node cells, taken before transplant. These receptors were obtained from a human donor who was the organ donor for an intestinal transplant.

CDR3 region: CASSLVGTGLSSMNTEAFF. Here the CDR3 DNA reads TGTGCCAGCAGCTTAGTAGGGACAGGACTATCTTCGATGAACACTGAAGCTTTCTTT. The chain employs TRBV7-6 and TRBJ1-1, with TRBD1 identical over 8 bases. The V gene end was trimmed by 1 base and the J gene end by 0 bases; junction bases not matched to a gene: 13. The CDR3 contains 19 residues. Germline-derived CDR1 and CDR2 are SGHVS and FNYEAQ.

The chain is built from TRBV27 and TRBJ1-1; tentatively, D is TRBD1 (5 bases). With 0 bases removed from V and 6 bases from J, the gap between germline ends came to 14 bases. Germline loops: CDR1 MNHEY, CDR2 SMNVEV (reference sequence). The CDR3 runs 15 residues. The CDR3 here is CASSLSFEGVAEAFF. The CDR3 DNA is TGTGCCAGCAGTTTATCTTTTGAAGGGGTAGCTGAAGCTTTCTTT.

This chain links TRBV27 with TRBJ2-1; D ambiguous. Germline V lookup: CDR1 MNHEY, CDR2 SMNVEV (reference sequence). Trimming cost V 2 bases and J 5 bases, with 7 bases left between them. The CDR3 loop spans 13 amino acids. CDR3 in DNA: TGTGCCAGCAGTTTAGGCGCGGACAATGAGCAGTTCTTC. This gives the protein CASSLGADNEQFF.

DNA of the CDR3: TGTGCCAGTGCCGGGACAGGGGTCACTGAAGCTTTCTTT. Amino acids: CASAGTGVTEAFF. V usage is TRBV6-5 and J usage is TRBJ1-1; 10 positions match TRBD1. The J segment lost 4 bases and the V segment lost 9 bases, leaving 5 bases of the junction unmatched. CDR3 length: 13 residues. Germline CDR1 reads MNHEY; CDR2 reads SVGAGI.

The chain has TRBV7-9 and TRBJ1-1, with TRBD1 matching over 9 bases. CDR3 length: 18 residues. V shed 5 bases, J shed 3 bases, and the junction held 16 bases outside the gene matches. CDR1 and CDR2 from the germline V gene are SEHNR and FQNEAQ (reference sequence). The CDR3 spells CASSPKQGAGDEDTEAFF. The CDR3 nucleotides read TGTGCCAGCAGCCCCAAACAGGGGGCGGGAGATGAGGACACTGAAGCTTTCTTT.